This T cell receptor (beta chain) was recorded in a study of T cell responses to AZD1222 COVID-19 vaccine. General study results and limits: Just a handful of AZD1222 recipients were seropositive at baseline.

Turning to this clone: The antigen is not known.

Trimming removed 0 bases from V and 8 bases from J; junction bases left unmatched: 6. Germline loops: CDR1 LGHNA, CDR2 YSLEER. The CDR3 totals 15 residues. Profiled with immunoSEQ multiplex PCR; TCRdb holds only in-frame clones, not every one. This sample has over 150,000 clones; roughly 91% occur once, and the top ten carry more than 0.85%. This receptor was identified in an adult who received the MenACWY meningococcal vaccine as a control. This sequence joins TRBV4-3 and TRBJ2-3; 9 bases align to TRBD1. The sample was peripheral blood, taken 28 days after the second dose of the MenACWY control vaccine. The CDR3, as DNA: TGCGCCAGCAGCCAAGATCCCGAGACAGGGGGTACGCAGTATTTT. The encoded protein is CASSQDPETGGTQYF.